A selection of T cell receptor beta chains follows, all from one sample in a study of CD8+CD57+ T cells in acquired aplastic anemia. TCRdb re-derived calls from the reads in MiXCR, one entry per CDR3 protein. The repertoire includes approximately 200,000 distinct CDR3 sequences, 40% to 60% of them detected once, and 15% to 20% sits in the top ten. Sample: sorted CD4+, CD8+, or CD8+CD57+ T cells (not recorded which) from PBMCs. These receptors came from a human donor with aplastic anemia. Both conserved end residues are part of each CDR3. A D gene is named only where the DNA matches it firmly. Size is stated for part of the rows, as once, few or many counts, or as a class when the clone is expanded.

v_call: TRBV5-1; clone_size: many; d_call: -; j_call: TRBJ2-3; cdr3_nt: TGCGCCAGCAGCTTGGAGGACCTGCGCACAGATACGCAGTATTTT; cdr3_aa: CASSLEDLRTDTQYF
v_call: TRBV20-1; clone_size: -; d_call: TRBD1; j_call: TRBJ1-6; cdr3_nt: TGCAGTGCCCGGAGGGGACAGGGGTCGAGCTCCTATAATTCACCCCTCCACTTT; cdr3_aa: CSARRGQGSSSYNSPLHF
v_call: TRBV24-1; clone_size: -; d_call: TRBD1; j_call: TRBJ2-1; cdr3_nt: TGTGCCACCAGTGACGGACAGGGGGCTTACAATGAGCAGTTCTTC; cdr3_aa: CATSDGQGAYNEQFF
v_call: TRBV5-1; clone_size: -; d_call: TRBD2; j_call: TRBJ2-3; cdr3_nt: TGCGCCTCCCTTGGGGGGGCAGATACGCAGTATTTT; cdr3_aa: CASLGGADTQYF
v_call: TRBV19; clone_size: -; d_call: TRBD1; j_call: TRBJ2-7; cdr3_nt: TGTGCCAGTATGGGCGGACAGGGCCGTGGATACGAGCAGTACTTC; cdr3_aa: CASMGGQGRGYEQYF
v_call: TRBV2; clone_size: -; d_call: TRBD2; j_call: TRBJ2-1; cdr3_nt: TGTGCCAGCACTGTCTCCGGGACTAGCGAATACGAGCAGTTCTTC; cdr3_aa: CASTVSGTSEYEQFF
v_call: TRBV12-3/TRBV12-4; clone_size: -; d_call: TRBD1; j_call: TRBJ2-7; cdr3_nt: TGTGCCAGCAGTTTTCCGGGACAGTTCGACGAGCAGTGCTTC; cdr3_aa: CASSFPGQFDEQCF
v_call: TRBV29-1; clone_size: -; d_call: -; j_call: TRBJ2-7; cdr3_nt: TGCAGCGTGGCGCCGGGGACACCCTACGAGCAGTACTTC; cdr3_aa: CSVAPGTPYEQYF
v_call: TRBV7-9; clone_size: many; d_call: -; j_call: TRBJ1-5; cdr3_nt: TGTGCCAGCAGCTTATGGACAGCCAAGAGCAATCAGCCCCAGCATTTT; cdr3_aa: CASSLWTAKSNQPQHF
v_call: TRBV10-1; clone_size: -; d_call: TRBD2; j_call: TRBJ2-3; cdr3_nt: TGCGCCAGCAGCACGGGACTAGAGACAGATACGCAGTATTTT; cdr3_aa: CASSTGLETDTQYF
v_call: TRBV12-3/TRBV12-4; clone_size: many; d_call: -; j_call: TRBJ2-3; cdr3_nt: TGTGCCAGCAGCTTAGTGGATACGCAGTATTTT; cdr3_aa: CASSLVDTQYF
v_call: TRBV20-1; clone_size: many; d_call: -; j_call: TRBJ2-1; cdr3_nt: TGCAGTGCTAGAGCCCCGGGGGCCAATGAGCAGTTCTTC; cdr3_aa: CSARAPGANEQFF
v_call: TRBV2; clone_size: -; d_call: TRBD2; j_call: TRBJ2-5; cdr3_nt: TGTGCCAGCAGCGAGCGGGGGGTGGGGGAGACCCAGTACTTC; cdr3_aa: CASSERGVGETQYF
v_call: TRBV28; clone_size: few; d_call: TRBD1; j_call: TRBJ1-1; cdr3_nt: TGTGCCAGCAGTATGACAGGGAACTCGGAAGCTTTCTTT; cdr3_aa: CASSMTGNSEAFF
v_call: TRBV9; clone_size: many; d_call: -; j_call: TRBJ1-1; cdr3_nt: TGTGCCAGCAGCGAGCGACCGTTGAACACTGAAGCTTTCTTT; cdr3_aa: CASSERPLNTEAFF
v_call: TRBV29-1; clone_size: -; d_call: TRBD2; j_call: TRBJ2-1; cdr3_nt: TGCAGCGTTGGCGGGGGTGGGAGTGAGCAGTTCTTC; cdr3_aa: CSVGGGGSEQFF
v_call: TRBV5-4; clone_size: few; d_call: -; j_call: TRBJ2-5; cdr3_nt: TGTGCCAGCAGCTTTTATGACGGAAGGGAGACCCAGTACTTC; cdr3_aa: CASSFYDGRETQYF